This passage covers 5 T cell receptor beta chains from one sample sequenced in a study of cytomegalovirus exposure and HLA in healthy donors. Vbeta (60) and Jbeta (13) primers were used in the PCR. Some clones are missing from TCRdb's copy, which holds only in-frame ones; the method was immunoSEQ multiplex PCR. The repertoire table contains roughly 110,000 clones. The sequenced sample was PBMCs. These receptor sequences come from a man aged 40-50 years in good health and CMV-seropositive.

The chain is built from TRBV6-5 and TRBJ2-7; TRBD1 aligns across 9 bases. After removal of 5 bases from V and 1 base from J, the junction contained 3 bases not matched to a gene. Germline lookup yields CDR1 MNHEY and CDR2 SVGAGI. The CDR3 runs to 14 residues. This CDR3 is CASSGQGTSYEQYF. The CDR3 nucleotides read TGTGCCAGCAGTGGACAGGGGACATCCTACGAGCAGTACTTC.

The chain couples TRBV29-1 to TRBJ2-7; 12 nucleotides match TRBD2. The germline V gene has CDR1 SQVTM and CDR2 ANQGSEA. This CDR3 has 16 residues. J lost 0 bases, V lost 1 base, and 4 bases had no gene match. CDR3 protein: CSVEGLAGGSSYEQYF. As DNA, the CDR3 is TGCAGCGTTGAAGGCCTAGCGGGAGGGAGCTCCTACGAGCAGTACTTC.

V gene TRBV19 combines with J gene TRBJ2-1; maybe TRBD2 (6 bases). The V and J ends lost 9 bases and 2 bases respectively, with 14 bases between them. The germline CDR1 and CDR2 sequences are LNHDA and SQIVND (reference sequence). The CDR3 contains 14 residues. CDR3 amino acids: CASGREPPYNEQFF. CDR3 bases: TGTGCCAGCGGACGGGAGCCTCCCTACAATGAGCAGTTCTTC. Full variable domain (rest looked up from reference TRBV19 and TRBJ2-1): DGGITQSPKYLFRKEGQNVTLSCEQNLNHDAMYWYRQDPGQGLRLIYYSQIVNDFQKGDIAEGYSVSREKKESFPLTVTSAQKNPTAFYLCASGREPPYNEQFFGPGTRLTVL.

The rearrangement uses TRBV5-6 and TRBJ2-3; D call uncertain. CDR1 and CDR2 from the germline V gene are SGHDT and YYEEEE. The CDR3 has 12 amino acids. With 2 bases removed from V and 4 bases from J, the gap between germline ends came to 5 bases. CDR3 in DNA: TGTGCCAGCAGCTTCGTCCCAGATACGCAGTATTTT. It translates to CASSFVPDTQYF.

About this clone: Germline and junction disagree at one end, which may indicate a read error. The rearrangement joins TRBV28 to TRBJ2-5; 7 bases line up with TRBD2. CDR3 size: 17 residues. Germline CDR1 is MDHEN and CDR2 is SYDVKM. The CDR3: CASSLGRGGRYQEAQYF. DNA for the CDR3: TGTGCCAGCAGTTTAGGACGGGGCGGGAGATATCAAGAGGCCCAGTACTTC.